The 14 T cell receptor beta chains below come from one sample, sequenced in a study of T cell repertoires in cytomegalovirus infection. One entry per CDR3 protein, called by TCRdb with MiXCR from the reads. The table has more than 140,000 distinct CDR3 sequences, about 6% seen once. The material sequenced was PBMCs. Receptors were obtained from a human donor in good health (CMV status not recorded). Some clones in this sample may be carry-over from other donors' samples.

A note on this clonotype: A much bigger clone sits one base away, suggesting this may be a read error. Because it lacks the conserved phenylalanine or tryptophan at the end, this CDR3 is likely a read error. V usage is TRBV13 and J usage is TRBJ1-1; no clear D. This CDR3 has 15 amino acids. The V gene's germline CDR1 is PRHDT and CDR2 FYEKMQ (reference sequence). Trimming stripped 1 base from V and 4 bases from J, with 13 bases between. CDR3 DNA sequence: TGTGCCAGCAGCTTAGTAGCGGGCGCAGGCACTGAAGCTTTCGTT. It codes for CASSLVAGAGTEAFV.

The J gene is TRBJ2-4, the V gene TRBV2; perhaps D is TRBD1 or TRBD2 (6 bases each). Deletions cut 5 bases from V and 0 bases from J, with 11 bases between. In germline, CDR1 is SNHLY, CDR2 FYNNEI. CDR3 size: 15 residues. The CDR3 DNA reads TGTGCCAGCAGTCTCCGGGGGCTAGCCAAAAACATTCAGTACTTC. Translation gives CASSLRGLAKNIQYF.

This clonotype occurred a few times. This chain links TRBV20-1 with TRBJ1-6; 9 nucleotides agree with TRBD1. Germline CDR1 is DFQATT and CDR2 is SNEGSKA (reference sequence). V was pared by 6 bases and J by 10 bases, with 7 bases of the junction left unmatched. This CDR3 is built from 13 residues. This CDR3 is CSARDREGSPLHF. CDR3 nucleotide sequence: TGCAGTGCCAGGGACAGGGAAGGCTCACCCCTCCACTTT.

This sequence joins TRBV28 and TRBJ2-5, with D possibly matching TRBD1 (6 bases). V was cut by 1 base and J by 5 bases, with 11 bases left in between. The CDR3 is 14 amino acids. The germline V gene has CDR1 MDHEN and CDR2 SYDVKM. The chain's CDR3 is CASSLSRGWETQYF. CDR3 coding DNA: TGTGCCAGCAGTTTATCCAGGGGTTGGGAGACCCAGTACTTC.

This clonotype was counted at least ten times. This chain connects TRBV7-9 to TRBJ1-4, with TRBD1 as a possible D gene (6 bases). V was pared by 1 base and J by 7 bases, with 13 bases between. The CDR3 contains 15 residues. Per germline, CDR1 SEHNR and CDR2 FQNEAQ (reference sequence). DNA for the CDR3: TGTGCCAGCAGCTTAGAAAGGGGGAATCGTGAAAAACTGTTTTTT. Translation gives CASSLERGNREKLFF.

This clonotype has ten or more counts. The chain couples TRBV2 to TRBJ2-1; the match to TRBD2 covers 13 bases. With 5 bases clipped from V and 9 bases from J, the junction kept 10 bases outside the gene matches. This CDR3 is 16 amino acids long. The germline gives CDR1 SNHLY, CDR2 FYNNEI. The CDR3 region is CASSQRLAGGPGEQFF. Written as DNA, the CDR3 is TGTGCCAGCAGTCAAAGACTAGCGGGGGGTCCGGGTGAGCAGTTCTTC.

Many counts were recorded for this clonotype. This chain links TRBV28 with TRBJ2-6; D assignment may be TRBD1 or TRBD2 (5 bases each). This CDR3 has 15 residues. Trimming left V 6 bases short and J 0 bases short, with 9 bases between. The germline V gene has CDR1 MDHEN and CDR2 SYDVKM. The CDR3 region has the DNA TGTGCCAGCAGCCCGAGGGGCTCTGGGGCCAACGTCCTGACTTTC. Translating it yields CASSPRGSGANVLTF.

This clonotype was picked up many times. The CDR3 spells CASSIDGPSNQPQHF. CDR3 in DNA: TGTGCCAGCAGCATTGACGGGCCCAGCAATCAGCCCCAGCATTTT. This rearrangement joins TRBV28 to TRBJ1-5; no definite D call. V was clipped by 6 bases and J by 1 base, with 13 bases between them. This CDR3 comprises 15 residues. Germline CDR1 is MDHEN and CDR2 is SYDVKM.

This clonotype has a count of ten or more. The V and J genes are TRBV19 and TRBJ2-3, with 8 positions matching TRBD2. The CDR3 contains 16 residues. CDR1 is LNHDA and CDR2 is SQIVND in the germline V gene (reference sequence). Unmatched junction bases numbered 5, after V lost 3 bases and J lost 0 bases. In DNA form, the CDR3 reads TGTGCCAGTAGTATCCCGGGACTAGAAAGCACAGATACGCAGTATTTT. Protein sequence: CASSIPGLESTDTQYF.

V is TRBV5-6 and J is TRBJ2-2; 13 nucleotides agree with TRBD2. The V segment lost 4 bases and the J segment 4 bases; nucleotides outside the gene matches: 7. CDR1 SGHDT and CDR2 YYEEEE come from the germline V gene. This CDR3 has 17 residues. The CDR3 bases are TGTGCCAGCAGCGTTACTAGCGGGGGGGCGACCACCGGGGAGCTGTTTTTT. Encoded protein: CASSVTSGGATTGELFF.

This clonotype came up a few times. This rearrangement joins TRBV20-1 to TRBJ2-1, with 13 bases identical to TRBD2. The CDR3 covers 17 residues. With 3 bases clipped from V and 4 bases from J, the junction kept 9 bases outside the gene matches. Germline V CDR1 and CDR2: DFQATT, SNEGSKA (reference sequence). CDR3 DNA: TGCAGTGCTAGGCGGAGGACTAGCGGGGGATCTTACAATGAGCAGTTCTTC. It codes for CSARRRTSGGSYNEQFF.

The gene calls are TRBV7-2 and TRBJ1-2; 7 bases align to TRBD1. The germline CDR1 and CDR2 sequences are SGHTA and FQGNSA. The ends lost 0 bases at V and 5 bases at J; junction bases unmatched: 3. The CDR3 sequence is 14 residues long. The CDR3 DNA sequence: TGTGCCAGCAGCTTAGCAGGGGGCTTTTATGGCTACACCTTC. Translation: CASSLAGGFYGYTF. Full variable domain (rest looked up from reference TRBV7-2 and TRBJ1-2): GAGVSQSPSNKVTEKGKDVELRCDPISGHTALYWYRQSLGQGLEFLIYFQGNSAPDKSGLPSDRFSAERTGGSVSTLTIQRTQQEDSAVYLCASSLAGGFYGYTFGSGTRLTVV.

This clonotype was seen many times. The chain recombines TRBV13 with TRBJ1-1, with D uncertain. The CDR3 has 11 amino acids. CDR1 is PRHDT, CDR2 FYEKMQ, per germline (reference sequence). Trimming removed 5 bases from V and 8 bases from J, with 9 bases in between. The CDR3 DNA reads as TGTGCCAGCAGCAGGAGGGCCGAAGCTTTCTTT. Protein: CASSRRAEAFF.

There are a few counts of this clonotype. The chain couples TRBV30 to TRBJ1-1, with TRBD1 as a possible D gene (5 bases). From germline, CDR1 is GTSNPN and CDR2 SVGIG (reference sequence). V lost 4 bases and J lost 3, with 12 bases in between. This CDR3 has 13 residues. Here the CDR3 reads CAWTRRGDTEAFF. The CDR3, as DNA: TGTGCCTGGACGCGTCGGGGGGACACTGAAGCTTTCTTT.